This TCR beta chain was identified in a study of control samples from healthy donors and cancer patients. Data came from immunoSEQ multiplex PCR; TCRdb stores just in-frame clones and leaves some out. Of around 68,000 clones listed, approximately 83% are singletons. The CDR3 is 13 residues long. The germline V gene encodes CDR1 MDHEN and CDR2 SYDVKM. V was clipped by 6 bases and J by 5 bases, with 13 bases between them. The sequencing input was blood. This chain links TRBV28 with TRBJ2-5; a weak D match, TRBD2 (7 bases). This TCR came from a man aged 60 to 75 in good health. The CDR3 sequence is CASSRGAPETQYF. The DNA of the CDR3 is TGTGCCAGCAGCCGGGGGGCGCCGGAGACCCAGTACTTC.